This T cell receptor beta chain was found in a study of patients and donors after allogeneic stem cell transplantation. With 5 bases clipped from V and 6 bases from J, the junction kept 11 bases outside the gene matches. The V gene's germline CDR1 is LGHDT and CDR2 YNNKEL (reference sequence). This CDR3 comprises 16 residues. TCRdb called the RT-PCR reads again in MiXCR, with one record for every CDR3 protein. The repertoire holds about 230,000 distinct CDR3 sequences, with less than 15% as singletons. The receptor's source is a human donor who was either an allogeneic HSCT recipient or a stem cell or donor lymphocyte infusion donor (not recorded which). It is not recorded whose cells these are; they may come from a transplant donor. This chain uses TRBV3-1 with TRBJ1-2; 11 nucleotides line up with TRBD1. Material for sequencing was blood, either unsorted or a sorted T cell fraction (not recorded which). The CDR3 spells CASSVGQGGFKDGYTF. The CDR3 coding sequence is TGTGCCAGCAGCGTGGGACAGGGGGGATTTAAAGATGGCTACACCTTC.